This record concerns one T cell receptor beta chain sequence. This clonotype has ten or more counts. The target of this receptor is not known. Per-nucleotide qualities are absent, and no much larger clonotype sits a single base away. There are 16 amino acids in the CDR3, from cysteine to phenylalanine inclusive. Only the CDR3 region is kept as DNA, spanning 48 bases read in frame from base 1. The CDR1 and CDR2 encoded by the germline V gene (reference sequence) are WNHNN and SYGVQD. V is pruned by 3 bases and J by 2 bases, leaving 9 bases of the junction without a gene match. This entry comes from a study of T-cell reconstitution after alpha-beta-depleted transplantation in children (dated by TCRdb to 2016 to 2017). About the study as a whole: T-cell immune reconstitution after TCRalphabeta/CD19-depleted allogeneic hematopoietic cell transplantation in children was quantitatively tracked in the study by means of TCR repertoire profiling.

The library was built by means of PCR. The instrument given in TCRdb is Illumina HiSeq 2500. Molecular barcoding was employed in the preparation of TCR libraries, with unique molecular identifiers being used to normalize TCRbeta repertoire quantification. TCRdb handled the public reads itself, with Q25 trimming in fastp and clone calling in MiXCR, and kept productive beta chains. One record per CDR3 amino acid sequence lists the most common genes and DNA. A total of 190,000 or so distinct CDR3 sequences appear in this sample, about 6.4% of them only once. The ten biggest clones cover 3% to 3.5% of the sample.

Source: PBMCs from the stem cell graft donor, taken from the stem cell graft. The chain is encoded by TRBV10-1 joined to TRBJ1-1, and 7 junctional nucleotides match TRBD1. This sequence was found in a human donor who donated a stem cell graft to a child with Wiskott-Aldrich syndrome. The sequenced DNA is TGCGCCAGCAGTGAAAGACTAACAGGGGCTAACACTGAAGCTTTCTTT. It specifies CASSERLTGANTEAFF.